The 20 T cell receptor beta chains below were found in one sample sequenced in a study of T cells after yellow fever vaccination. From the 5' RACE reads, TCRdb called clonotypes with MiXCR, one entry per CDR3 protein. The repertoire holds about 580,000 distinct CDR3 sequences, with roughly a sixth as singletons. Sequencing was performed on PBMCs, taken roughly 5 days after the first yellow fever vaccination. The source is a man aged 18 to 29 who received the YFV17D yellow fever vaccine.

This clonotype was counted a few times. One end of the junction is discordant with germline, which a read error may explain. V is TRBV6-1 and J is TRBJ1-1; the match to TRBD1 covers 10 bases. Germline V lookup: CDR1 MNHNS, CDR2 SASEGT. The CDR3 is 15 residues long. CDR3 nucleotide sequence: TGTGCCAGCAGTGACCCGGGACAGGGGAACCCTGAAGCTTTCTTT. The encoded protein is CASSDPGQGNPEAFF.

This clonotype has just a few counts. The chain carries TRBV9 and TRBJ2-5, with D possibly TRBD1 on 6 matching bases. This CDR3 is built from 15 residues. Germline lookup yields CDR1 SGDLS and CDR2 YYNGEE. Trimming stripped 0 bases from V and 9 bases from J, with 18 bases between. Here the CDR3 reads CASSVGGPFGGAQYF. In DNA form, the CDR3 reads TGTGCCAGCAGCGTAGGGGGGCCCTTCGGTGGGGCCCAGTACTTC.

V usage is TRBV20-1 and J usage is TRBJ1-2; D is ambiguous. The germline V and J ends were trimmed by 0 bases and 2 bases, with 4 bases remaining between them. The CDR3 is made up of 12 amino acids. CDR1 is DFQATT and CDR2 is SNEGSKA in the germline V gene (reference sequence). The DNA for the CDR3 is TGCAGTGCTAGAGAGCAAAACTATGGCTACACCTTC. Translation: CSAREQNYGYTF.

This clonotype was seen repeatedly, ten times or more. This chain links TRBV7-2 with TRBJ2-5; a weak D match, TRBD1 (5 bases). The CDR3 loop spans 13 amino acids. V lost 5 bases to trimming and J lost 3 bases, with 10 bases between them. Germline CDR1 reads SGHTA; CDR2 reads FQGNSA. This chain's CDR3 is CASSRQGEETQYF. CDR3 sequence (DNA): TGTGCCAGCAGCCGGCAGGGCGAAGAGACCCAGTACTTC.

The chain combines TRBV9 with TRBJ1-2; D is possibly TRBD1 (5 bases). Trimming removed 4 bases at V and 7 bases at J, with 17 bases between. CDR3 length: 14 residues. The germline V gene has CDR1 SGDLS and CDR2 YYNGEE. The CDR3 protein is CASSPRGVAGGYTF. In DNA form, the CDR3 reads TGTGCCAGCAGCCCGAGAGGGGTTGCCGGTGGCTACACCTTC.

This clonotype was detected ten times or more. This rearrangement joins TRBV4-3 to TRBJ1-6, with 8 bases fitting TRBD1. The CDR3 is 15 amino acids. Germline CDR1 reads LGHNA; CDR2 reads YSLEER. Trimming at V came to 5 bases and at J to 6 bases, leaving 6 bases not matched to a gene. The CDR3: CASSYGQGTNSPLHF. The CDR3 region has the DNA TGCGCCAGCAGCTACGGACAGGGAACTAATTCACCCCTCCACTTT.

The chain is built from TRBV7-8 and TRBJ1-1; the D gene is possibly TRBD1 (5 bases). Between the trimmed V and J ends, which lost 0 bases and 6 bases, there was a span of 14 bases. CDR3 length: 15 amino acids. Germline-derived CDR1 and CDR2 are SGHVS and FQNEAQ. CDR3 protein: CASSLAEGKMAEAFF. Here the CDR3 DNA reads TGTGCCAGCAGCTTAGCGGAGGGGAAAATGGCTGAAGCTTTCTTT.

This clonotype has a handful of counts. This chain joins TRBV3-1 and TRBJ2-6; TRBD1 agrees at 7 bases. Per germline, CDR1 LGHDT and CDR2 YNNKEL (reference sequence). This CDR3 spans 21 amino acids. J was trimmed by 1 base and V by 0 bases; bases with no gene match: 15. DNA for the CDR3: TGTGCCAGCAGCCAAGATGCAGGGGGAGATTGGCTGATGTCTGGGGCCAACGTCCTGACTTTC. Translated: CASSQDAGGDWLMSGANVLTF.

V and J are TRBV6-5 and TRBJ2-5; perhaps D is TRBD1 or TRBD2 (6 bases each). Trimming removed 2 bases at V and 5 bases at J, with 18 bases between. This CDR3 contains 16 residues. Germline V gene lookup returns CDR1 MNHEY and CDR2 SVGAGI. CDR3 amino acids: CASSYLLGGRGETQYF. The CDR3 nucleotides are TGTGCCAGCAGTTACCTTTTAGGGGGGCGAGGGGAGACCCAGTACTTC.

The table lists this clonotype with a few counts. The chain carries TRBV7-2 and TRBJ2-5, with no clear D. V was cut by 0 bases and J by 1 base, with 6 bases left in between. Germline V lookup: CDR1 SGHTA, CDR2 FQGNSA. This CDR3 has 14 residues. The CDR3 sequence: CASSLAWLQETQYF. DNA for the CDR3: TGTGCCAGCAGCTTAGCGTGGCTCCAAGAGACCCAGTACTTC.

Only a few counts were recorded for this clonotype. The V gene is TRBV7-2, the J gene TRBJ2-5, with TRBD2 identical over 8 bases. The ends lost 3 bases at V and 3 bases at J; junction bases unmatched: 3. Germline V gives CDR1 SGHTA, CDR2 FQGNSA. This CDR3 comprises 14 residues. CDR3 region: CASSFNSGEETQYF. In nucleotides, the CDR3 is TGTGCCAGCAGCTTTAATAGCGGGGAAGAGACCCAGTACTTC.

The J gene is TRBJ2-5, the V gene TRBV27, with D possibly being TRBD2 (5 bases). Trimming took 3 bases from V and 5 from J, leaving 16 bases between them. The length of the CDR3 is 15 residues. The germline V gene has CDR1 MNHEY and CDR2 SMNVEV (reference sequence). As DNA, the CDR3 is TGTGCCAGCAGTTTTTCAGGAGGCGTTGCGGAGACCCAGTACTTC. Protein sequence: CASSFSGGVAETQYF.

The chain links TRBV24-1 to TRBJ2-3; 10 bases are a match to TRBD1. CDR1 and CDR2 (germline): KGHDR, SFDVKD. The CDR3 has 16 residues. J was trimmed by 6 bases and V by 3 bases; bases with no gene match: 8. The CDR3 DNA reads TGTGCCACCAGTGATCCCGGGACAGGGGCCGTCGATACGCAGTATTTT. Translated: CATSDPGTGAVDTQYF.

The V call is TRBV20-1, the J call TRBJ2-1, with 11 nucleotides matching TRBD2. Germline-derived CDR1 and CDR2 are DFQATT and SNEGSKA (reference sequence). V shed 6 bases and J 5 bases; nucleotides not matched to a gene: 9. The CDR3 has 15 amino acids. Here the CDR3 reads CSADLFSGGDNEQFF. The DNA of the CDR3 is TGCAGTGCCGACCTATTTAGCGGGGGGGACAATGAGCAGTTCTTC.

This clonotype occurred a few times. The chain is built from TRBV6-6 and TRBJ2-5; D is possibly TRBD2 (5 bases). Trimming removed 4 bases from V and 3 bases from J, with 9 bases in between. This CDR3 has 13 residues. Germline V gives CDR1 MNHNY, CDR2 SVGAGI (reference sequence). CDR3 loop: CASSSADKETQYF. DNA for the CDR3: TGTGCCAGCAGTTCAGCGGATAAAGAGACCCAGTACTTC.

The V gene is TRBV5-1, the J gene TRBJ2-1; 8 nucleotides align to TRBD2. CDR1 and CDR2 from the germline V gene are SGHRS and YFSETQ. Germline trimming cut 4 bases from V and 15 bases from J; bases unmatched to any gene: 6. This CDR3 has 11 residues. CDR3 bases: TGCGCCAGCAGCCTGGGACTAGTTCGGTTCTTC. Protein sequence: CASSLGLVRFF.

This clonotype was counted only a few times. The chain is built from TRBV7-2 and TRBJ1-2; no definite D call. The V and J ends lost 1 base and 0 bases respectively, with 3 bases between them. From germline, CDR1 is SGHTA and CDR2 FQGNSA. This CDR3 has 13 residues. CDR3 DNA: TGTGCCAGCAGCTTAGATGCTAACTATGGCTACACCTTC. It codes for CASSLDANYGYTF.

This clonotype appeared a few times. The chain carries TRBV15 and TRBJ2-1; 10 bases fit TRBD2. This CDR3 comprises 19 residues. Germline lookup yields CDR1 LNHNV and CDR2 YYDKDF (reference sequence). J lost 0 bases, V lost 1 base, and 9 bases had no gene match. CDR3 protein: CATSRGDSGGFRSYNEQFF. The CDR3 DNA reads TGTGCCACCAGCAGAGGAGATAGCGGGGGGTTTCGCTCCTACAATGAGCAGTTCTTC.

This clonotype was observed a few times. The J gene is TRBJ1-4, the V gene TRBV15; 8 nucleotides agree with TRBD1. The CDR3 covers 15 residues. Germline V gene lookup returns CDR1 LNHNV and CDR2 YYDKDF (reference sequence). Trimming at V came to 1 base and at J to 7 bases, leaving 5 bases not matched to a gene. The CDR3 region is CATSRATGVGEKLFF. The CDR3 DNA reads TGTGCCACCAGCAGAGCGACAGGGGTGGGTGAAAAACTGTTTTTT.

J is TRBJ2-1 and V is TRBV5-1, with 10 nucleotides matching TRBD2. The CDR3 covers 16 residues. Trimming took 4 bases from V and 6 from J; bases not matched to a gene: 10. Germline V gene sequence: CDR1 SGHRS, CDR2 YFSETQ. This chain's CDR3 is CASSQRGSGGANEQFF. The CDR3 DNA reads as TGCGCCAGCAGCCAGAGAGGGAGCGGGGGGGCCAATGAGCAGTTCTTC.